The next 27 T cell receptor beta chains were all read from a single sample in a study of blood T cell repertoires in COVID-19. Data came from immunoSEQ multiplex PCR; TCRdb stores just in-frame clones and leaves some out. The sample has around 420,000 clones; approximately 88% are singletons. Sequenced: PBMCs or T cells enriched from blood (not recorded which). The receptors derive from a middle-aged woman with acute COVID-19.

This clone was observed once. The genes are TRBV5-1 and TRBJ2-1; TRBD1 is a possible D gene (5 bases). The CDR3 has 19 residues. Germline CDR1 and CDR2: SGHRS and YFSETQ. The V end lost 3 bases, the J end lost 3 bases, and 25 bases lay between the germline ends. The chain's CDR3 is CASSSNIDRQIISYNEQFF. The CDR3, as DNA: TGCGCCAGCAGCTCCAACATCGACCGACAGATAATTAGCTACAATGAGCAGTTCTTC.

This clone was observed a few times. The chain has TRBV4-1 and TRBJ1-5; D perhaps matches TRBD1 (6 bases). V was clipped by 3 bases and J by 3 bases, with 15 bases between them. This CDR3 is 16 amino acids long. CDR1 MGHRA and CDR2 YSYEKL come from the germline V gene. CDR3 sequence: CASSQLTGVPNQPQHF. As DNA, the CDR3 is TGCGCCAGCAGCCAGTTGACAGGCGTCCCCAATCAGCCCCAGCATTTT.

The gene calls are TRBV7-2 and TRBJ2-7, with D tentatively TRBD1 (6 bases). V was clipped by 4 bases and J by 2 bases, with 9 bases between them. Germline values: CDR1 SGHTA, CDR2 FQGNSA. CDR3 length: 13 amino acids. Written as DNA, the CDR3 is TGTGCCAGCAGCTCAGGGGCCCCCTACGAGCAGTACTTC. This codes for CASSSGAPYEQYF.

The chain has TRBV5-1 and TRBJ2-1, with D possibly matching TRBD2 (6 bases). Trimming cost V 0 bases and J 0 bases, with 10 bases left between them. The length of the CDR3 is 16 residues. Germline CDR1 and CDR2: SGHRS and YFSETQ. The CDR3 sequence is CASSLGAGSSYNEQFF. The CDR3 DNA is TGCGCCAGCAGCTTGGGGGCGGGGAGCTCCTACAATGAGCAGTTCTTC.

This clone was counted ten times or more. Here the CDR3 reads CASSSSGDYQETQYF. CDR3 sequence (DNA): TGTGCCAGCAGCTCGAGCGGGGACTACCAAGAGACCCAGTACTTC. The J gene is TRBJ2-5, the V gene TRBV11-2, with 7 nucleotides matching TRBD2. The CDR3 spans 15 residues. Germline CDR1 and CDR2: SGHAT and FQNNGV. J lost 0 bases, V lost 4 bases, and 5 bases had no gene match.

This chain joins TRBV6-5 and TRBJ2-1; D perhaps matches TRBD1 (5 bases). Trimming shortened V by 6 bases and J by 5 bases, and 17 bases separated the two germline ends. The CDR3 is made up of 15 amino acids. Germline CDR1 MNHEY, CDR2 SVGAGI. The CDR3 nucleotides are TGTGCCAGCAGCCAAACAGGAGTCGAGAACAATGAGCAGTTCTTC. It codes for CASSQTGVENNEQFF.

CDR3 DNA sequence: TGTGCCAGCAGCCAAGATGGGACAGGGGGCAGGGAGCAGTTCTTC. Translated, it gives CASSQDGTGGREQFF. This chain links TRBV4-2 with TRBJ2-1; 12 bases align to TRBD1. This CDR3 has 15 residues. Germline-derived CDR1 and CDR2 are LGHNA and YNFKEQ. V dropped 0 bases and J dropped 10; count of bases not matched to a gene: 4.

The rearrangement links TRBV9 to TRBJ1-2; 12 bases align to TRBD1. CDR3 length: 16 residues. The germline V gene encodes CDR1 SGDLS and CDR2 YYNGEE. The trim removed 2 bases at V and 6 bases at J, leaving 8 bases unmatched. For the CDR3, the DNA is TGTGCCAGCAGCGTCGATGGGGGACAGGGGGCGGATGGCTACACCTTC. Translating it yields CASSVDGGQGADGYTF. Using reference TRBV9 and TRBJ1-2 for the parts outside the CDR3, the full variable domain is DSGVTQTPKHLITATGQRVTLRCSPRSGDLSVYWYQQSLDQGLQFLIQYYNGEERAKGNILERFSAQQFPDLHSELNLSSLELGDSALYFCASSVDGGQGADGYTFGSGTRLTVV.

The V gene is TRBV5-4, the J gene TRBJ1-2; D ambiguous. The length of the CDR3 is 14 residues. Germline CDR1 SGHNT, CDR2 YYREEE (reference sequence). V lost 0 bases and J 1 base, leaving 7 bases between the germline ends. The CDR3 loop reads CASSLVPINYGYTF. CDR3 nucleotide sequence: TGTGCCAGCAGCTTGGTCCCCATTAACTATGGCTACACCTTC.

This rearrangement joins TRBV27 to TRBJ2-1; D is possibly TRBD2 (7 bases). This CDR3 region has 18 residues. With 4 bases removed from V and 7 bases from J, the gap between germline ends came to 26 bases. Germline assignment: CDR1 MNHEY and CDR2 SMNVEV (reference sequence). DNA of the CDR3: TGTGCCAGCAGTTCCCCCTACTCCGCCGGGGGGCGGGTTAATGAGCAGTTCTTC. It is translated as CASSSPYSAGGRVNEQFF.

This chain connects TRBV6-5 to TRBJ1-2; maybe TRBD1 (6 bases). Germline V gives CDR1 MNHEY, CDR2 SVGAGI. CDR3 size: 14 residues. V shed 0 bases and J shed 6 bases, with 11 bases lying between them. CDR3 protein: CASSYSRGGNGYTF. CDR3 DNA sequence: TGTGCCAGCAGTTACTCGAGGGGGGGAAATGGCTACACCTTC.

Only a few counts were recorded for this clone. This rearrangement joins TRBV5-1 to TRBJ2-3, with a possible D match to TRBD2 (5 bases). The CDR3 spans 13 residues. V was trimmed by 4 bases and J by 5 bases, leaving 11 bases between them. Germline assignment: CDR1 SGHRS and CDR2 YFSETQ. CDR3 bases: TGCGCCAGCAGCCGGGAAATGGAAGATACGCAGTATTTT. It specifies CASSREMEDTQYF. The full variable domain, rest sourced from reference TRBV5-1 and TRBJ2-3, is KAGVTQTPRYLIKTRGQQVTLSCSPISGHRSVSWYQQTPGQGLQFLFEYFSETQRNKGNFPGRFSGRQFSNSRSEMNVSTLELGDSALYLCASSREMEDTQYFGPGTRLTVL.

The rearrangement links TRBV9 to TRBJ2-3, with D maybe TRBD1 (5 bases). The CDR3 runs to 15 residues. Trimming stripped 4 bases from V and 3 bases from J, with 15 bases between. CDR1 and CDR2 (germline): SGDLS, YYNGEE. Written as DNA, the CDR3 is TGTGCCAGCAGCTTTAGGGGTAGTTTTACAGATACGCAGTATTTT. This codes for CASSFRGSFTDTQYF.

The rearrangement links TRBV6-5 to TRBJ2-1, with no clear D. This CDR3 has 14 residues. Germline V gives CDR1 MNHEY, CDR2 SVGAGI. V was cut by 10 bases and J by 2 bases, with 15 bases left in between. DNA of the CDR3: TGTGCCACCGCACCCGGCGAGGCCTACAATGAGCAGTTCTTC. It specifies CATAPGEAYNEQFF.

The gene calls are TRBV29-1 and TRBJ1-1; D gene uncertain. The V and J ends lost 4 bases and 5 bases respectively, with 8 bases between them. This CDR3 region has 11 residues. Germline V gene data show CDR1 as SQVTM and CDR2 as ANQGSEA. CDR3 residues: CSVAISTEAFF. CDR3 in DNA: TGCAGCGTTGCTATCTCTACTGAAGCTTTCTTT.

The CDR3 coding sequence is TGCAGCGTGGCGGGACGGATGAACACTGAAGCTTTCTTT. As protein: CSVAGRMNTEAFF. V gene TRBV29-1 combines with J gene TRBJ1-1, with D tentatively TRBD1 (5 bases). Germline V gives CDR1 SQVTM, CDR2 ANQGSEA. The CDR3 has 13 residues. Trimming pared 6 bases from V and 0 bases from J, leaving 11 bases between.

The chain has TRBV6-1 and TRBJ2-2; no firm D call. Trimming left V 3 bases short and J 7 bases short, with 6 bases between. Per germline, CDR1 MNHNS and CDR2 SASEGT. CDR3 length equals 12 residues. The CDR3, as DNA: TGTGCCAGCAGTGACAGGATCGGGGAGCTGTTTTTT. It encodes CASSDRIGELFF.

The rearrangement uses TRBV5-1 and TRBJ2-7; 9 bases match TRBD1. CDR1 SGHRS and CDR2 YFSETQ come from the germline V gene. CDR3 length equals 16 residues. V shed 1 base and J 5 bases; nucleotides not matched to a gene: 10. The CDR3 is CASSLTTGTGSNEQYF. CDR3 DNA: TGCGCCAGCAGCTTGACCACCGGGACAGGGAGCAACGAGCAGTACTTC.

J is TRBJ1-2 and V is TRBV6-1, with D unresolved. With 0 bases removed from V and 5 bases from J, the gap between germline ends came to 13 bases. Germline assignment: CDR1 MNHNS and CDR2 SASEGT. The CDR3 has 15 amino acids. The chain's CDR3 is CASSEAFTASYGYTF. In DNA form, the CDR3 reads TGTGCCAGCAGTGAAGCGTTTACTGCCTCTTATGGCTACACCTTC.

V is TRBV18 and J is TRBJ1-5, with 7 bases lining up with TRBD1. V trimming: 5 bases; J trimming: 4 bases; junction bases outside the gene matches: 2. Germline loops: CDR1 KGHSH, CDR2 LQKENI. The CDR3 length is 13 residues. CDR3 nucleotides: TGTGCCAGCTCATGGGACAGTAATCAGCCCCAGCATTTT. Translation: CASSWDSNQPQHF.

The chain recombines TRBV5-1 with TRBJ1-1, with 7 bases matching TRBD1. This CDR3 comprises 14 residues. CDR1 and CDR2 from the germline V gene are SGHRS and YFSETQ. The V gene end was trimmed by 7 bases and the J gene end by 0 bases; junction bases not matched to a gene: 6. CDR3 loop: CASEPGTVNTEAFF. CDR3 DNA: TGCGCCAGCGAACCCGGGACAGTGAACACTGAAGCTTTCTTT.

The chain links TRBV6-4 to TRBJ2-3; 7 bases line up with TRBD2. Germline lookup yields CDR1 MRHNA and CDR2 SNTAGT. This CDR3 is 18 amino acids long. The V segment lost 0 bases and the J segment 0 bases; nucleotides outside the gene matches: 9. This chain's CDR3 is CASSDSSLRGTSTDTQYF. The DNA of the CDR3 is TGTGCCAGCAGTGACTCGAGTTTGCGGGGGACCAGCACAGATACGCAGTATTTT.

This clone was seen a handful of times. In DNA, the CDR3 is TGTGCCACCCACGACAGGGTAACCTACGAGCAGTACTTC. It is translated as CATHDRVTYEQYF. The chain is built from TRBV19 and TRBJ2-7, with TRBD1 matching 7 bases. From germline, CDR1 is LNHDA and CDR2 SQIVND (reference sequence). The CDR3 is made up of 13 amino acids. V lost 10 bases, J lost 2 bases, and 8 bases stayed unmatched. Looking up the rest from reference TRBV19 and TRBJ2-7 gives the full variable domain: DGGITQSPKYLFRKEGQNVTLSCEQNLNHDAMYWYRQDPGQGLRLIYYSQIVNDFQKGDIAEGYSVSREKKESFPLTVTSAQKNPTAFYLCATHDRVTYEQYFGPGTRLTVT.

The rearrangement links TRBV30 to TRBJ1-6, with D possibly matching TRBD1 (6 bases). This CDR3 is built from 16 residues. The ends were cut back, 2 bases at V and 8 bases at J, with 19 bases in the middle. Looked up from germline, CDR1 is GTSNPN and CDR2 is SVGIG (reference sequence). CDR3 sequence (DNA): TGTGCCTGGAGTATCGAGTTAGGACAGATTTATTCACCCCTCCACTTT. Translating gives CAWSIELGQIYSPLHF.

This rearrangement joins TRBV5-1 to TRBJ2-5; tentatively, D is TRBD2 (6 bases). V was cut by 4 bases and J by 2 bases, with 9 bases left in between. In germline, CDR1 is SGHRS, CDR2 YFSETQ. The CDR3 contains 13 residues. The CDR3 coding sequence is TGCGCCAGCAGCCCCCGGGGGCAAGAGACCCAGTACTTC. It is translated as CASSPRGQETQYF.

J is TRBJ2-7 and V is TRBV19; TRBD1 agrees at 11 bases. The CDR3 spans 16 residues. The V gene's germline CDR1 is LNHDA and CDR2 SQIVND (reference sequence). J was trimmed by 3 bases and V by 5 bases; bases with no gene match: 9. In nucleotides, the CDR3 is TGTGCCAGTAGTGCTCCGGCCGGGACAGGGGGCTACGAGCAGTACTTC. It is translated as CASSAPAGTGGYEQYF.

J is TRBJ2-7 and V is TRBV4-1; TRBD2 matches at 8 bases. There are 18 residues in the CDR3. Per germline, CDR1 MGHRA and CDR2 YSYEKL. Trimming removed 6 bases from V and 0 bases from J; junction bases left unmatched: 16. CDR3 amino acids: CASRSHLPGGAVSYEQYF. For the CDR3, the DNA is TGCGCCAGCAGATCTCACCTACCGGGGGGGGCGGTCTCCTACGAGCAGTACTTC.